Listed below are T cell receptor beta chains from one sample, sequenced in a study of OX40 agonist ivuxolimab in advanced cancers. The data were produced by immunoSEQ multiplex PCR, yet TCRdb's version contains in-frame clones alone and is incomplete. This sample has roughly 80,000 clones, with around 85% found just once. Sample: CD4+ or CD8+ T cells sorted from blood, taken in a trial of the OX40 agonist ivuxolimab. The source is an adult with an advanced solid tumor such as melanoma, head and neck, liver or kidney cancer. Each CDR3 is given with its conserved first and last residue. A D gene is named only where the DNA matches it firmly. A row's size may be missing; if present it is once, few, many or a size class.

TRBV28,-,TRBJ1-1,-,TGTGCCAGCAGTCCAGGGACGGTGAAAGCTTTCTTT,CASSPGTVKAFF
TRBV27,-,TRBJ1-6,-,TGTGCCAGCCGAAATGAGAGGGATTCACCCCTCCACTTT,CASRNERDSPLHF
TRBV25-1,-,TRBJ2-1,-,TGTGCCAGCAGTGGTCGGAATGAGCAGTTCTTC,CASSGRNEQFF
TRBV28,-,TRBJ2-2,-,TGTGCCAGCAGTTTATGGAAGGGGACGGGGGACACCGGGGAGCTGTTTTTT,CASSLWKGTGDTGELFF
TRBV28,TRBD2,TRBJ2-7,-,TGTGCCAGCAGACAGACTAGCGGGATTTACGAGCAGTACTTC,CASRQTSGIYEQYF
TRBV5-4,-,TRBJ1-5,-,TGTGCCAGCAGCTTAACAATCGGTCAGCCCCAGCATTTT,CASSLTIGQPQHF
TRBV5-4,-,TRBJ2-4,-,TGTGCCAGCAGCCTAGGGGTTTCTAACCAGTACTTC,CASSLGVSNQYF
TRBV5-1,-,TRBJ1-2,-,TGCGCCAGCAGCGTAACCTGGGACTATGGCTACACCTTC,CASSVTWDYGYTF
TRBV19,-,TRBJ1-5,-,TGTGCCAGTAGTATGCGTCAGGCAGTCGTCAATCAGCCCCAGCATTTT,CASSMRQAVVNQPQHF
TRBV7-2,-,TRBJ2-2,once,TGTGCCAGCAGCTTCGATCCCGGGGGCGTCACCGGGGAGCTGTTTTTT,CASSFDPGGVTGELFF
TRBV30,-,TRBJ2-7,-,TGTGCCTGGAGGGACGGACGGACTGAAAGAGAGCAGTACTTC,CAWRDGRTEREQYF
TRBV5-1,-,TRBJ2-3,-,TGCGCCAGCAGCTGGGGATTTAGCGGCGGATATACGCAGTATTTT,CASSWGFSGGYTQYF
TRBV5-1,-,TRBJ2-6,-,TGCGCCAGCAGCTTTGAGGGACATACCTCCGGGGCCAACGTCCTGACTTTC,CASSFEGHTSGANVLTF
TRBV2,-,TRBJ1-5,-,TGTGCCAGCACCTCCACGGAGAAGAATCAGCCCCAGCATTTT,CASTSTEKNQPQHF
TRBV30,-,TRBJ2-6,once,TGTGCCTGGACCGGTGGAGGCCCTGGGGCCAACGTCCTGACTTTC,CAWTGGGPGANVLTF
TRBV6-5,-,TRBJ1-1,-,TGTGCCAGCATTCCCGGACAGCCGAACACTGAAGCTTTCTTT,CASIPGQPNTEAFF
TRBV6-5,-,TRBJ1-3,few,TGTGCCAGCAGTCGGCGACAGACCGGAAACACCATATATTTT,CASSRRQTGNTIYF
TRBV2,TRBD1,TRBJ1-2,-,TGTGCCAGCACCGGGACAGGGATACAAACTAACTATGGCTACACCTTC,CASTGTGIQTNYGYTF
TRBV7-2,TRBD2,TRBJ2-3,-,TGTGCCAGCATCCTAACCGGGACTAGCGGGGGGGTGGATACGCAGTATTTT,CASILTGTSGGVDTQYF
TRBV10-3,TRBD2,TRBJ2-3,-,TGTGCCATCAATCCGGGAGGGCCAGGTGGGGGGACAGATACGCAGTATTTT,CAINPGGPGGGTDTQYF
TRBV5-1,TRBD1,TRBJ2-7,-,TGCGCCAGCAGCTTGGGGGACAGCCCCTACGAGCAGTACTTC,CASSLGDSPYEQYF